This TCR beta chain appears in the sequencing data of a study of siplizumab effects on memory and regulatory T cells. The trim removed 4 bases at V and 8 bases at J, leaving 7 bases unmatched. This CDR3 is built from 14 residues. Germline V CDR1 and CDR2: MNHEY, SMNVEV (reference sequence). Produced via immunoSEQ multiplex PCR; TCRdb's table is partial and in-frame only. The sample holds around 110,000 clones, about 94% seen once. This clone was recorded only once. The clonotype was recovered from a human donor in good health. The sequenced material came from non-Treg CD4+ T cells sorted from blood. The gene calls are TRBV27 and TRBJ1-3; 8 nucleotides align to TRBD1. CDR3 protein: CASSWSVTGDTIYF. In DNA form, the CDR3 reads TGTGCCAGCAGTTGGTCGGTGACAGGGGACACCATATATTTT.